This T cell receptor beta chain stems from a study of regulatory T cells in long-lasting Graves disease. This clonotype was detected many times. Its antigen is undetermined. Germline V gene lookup returns CDR1 MNHEY and CDR2 SVGAGI. The V end lost 2 bases, the J end lost 7 bases, and 12 bases lay between the germline ends. There are 14 residues in the CDR3. Study-level results: With a few thousand shared public clonotypes, persistent patients exceeded new patients, who shared more than 900. Newly diagnosed disease favored TRBV20-1 and TRBJ2-1 over persistent disease. A limited number of samples was an acknowledged limitation.

Building of the TCR beta libraries involved iRepertoire HTBI primers and Arm-PCR of CDR3 regions. TCRdb itself ran the multiplex PCR reads through MiXCR, one entry per CDR3 protein. This table holds hundreds of thousands of distinct CDR3 sequences, 15% to 18% found once. Described time point: newly diagnosed GD, antithyroid drugs for less than 3 months. Researchers made the TCR library from RNA that was extracted from PBMCs. The specimen comprised peripheral blood mononuclear cells (PBMCs), sampled at new diagnosis, from a patient treated with antithyroid drugs. The source is a female donor with Graves disease. V gene TRBV6-5 combines with J gene TRBJ1-5, with D hard to call. CDR3 region: CASSYTTPSQPQHF. The CDR3, as DNA: TGTGCCAGCAGTTACACGACCCCCTCCCAGCCCCAGCATTTT.